This T cell receptor beta chain derives from a study of STAT3 mutations in large granular lymphocyte leukemia. On this clone: Its antigen is not identified.

Roughly 39,000 productive templates were obtained per sample on average. Libraries were prepared by immunoSEQ multiplex PCR; TCRdb keeps only in-frame clonotypes and omits some of them. The table records around 33,000 clones, over 60% of them present only once. CDR3 length equals 15 residues. Germline V gene data show CDR1 as SEHNR and CDR2 as FQNEAQ (reference sequence). V was clipped by 3 bases and J by 3 bases; unmatched bases: 5. Findings of the study overall: Treatment regimens differed across patients between samplings. Every T-LGLL patient had at least one immunodominant TCRbeta clonotype. Some patients had persisting codominant clonotypes that could mask small clones. No sample exists from the first appearance of each clone.

The sample comprised peripheral blood mononuclear cells. This clonotype was obtained from a woman in her 50s with T-cell large granular lymphocyte leukemia. Some clones in this sample may be carry-over from other donors' samples. The chain is built from TRBV7-9 and TRBJ2-7; TRBD2 matches at 10 bases. CDR3 in DNA: TGTGCCAGCAGCTTGACTAGCGGGCGCGGCTACGAGCAGTACTTC. Encoded protein: CASSLTSGRGYEQYF.